The entry below gives a single TCR beta chain sequence along with its context. The antigen remains undetermined. Systemic immunosuppression or autoimmune disease history was grounds to exclude patients. Repertoires were generated with immunoSEQ multiplex PCR, while TCRdb's copy carries only in-frame clones and drops some. Among 50,000 to 65,000 clones listed, 65% to 90% were seen once. This entry belongs to a study of OX40 agonist ivuxolimab in advanced cancers. Study context: Partial responses occurred in three patients (one hepatocellular carcinoma, two cutaneous melanoma). Whole-study findings and limits: The study observed clonal expansion of CD4+ and CD8+ blood T cells by week 6 at 0.1 to 3.0 mg/kg. The authors also found low normalized T-cell clonal expansion in some nonresponders.

Germline V CDR1 and CDR2: LGHNA, YSLEER. V shed 1 base, J shed 8 bases, and the junction held 11 bases outside the gene matches. The CDR3 sequence is 17 residues long. The V and J genes are TRBV4-3 and TRBJ1-4; TRBD1 agrees at 9 bases. Sequenced material: CD4+ or CD8+ T cells sorted from blood, taken in a trial of the OX40 agonist ivuxolimab. This clonotype was obtained from an adult with an advanced solid tumor such as melanoma, head and neck, liver or kidney cancer. CDR3: CASSQGGRRTGDEKLFF. The CDR3 DNA is TGCGCCAGCAGCCAAGGGGGCAGAAGGACAGGGGACGAAAAACTGTTTTTT.